The 5 T cell receptor beta chains presented below share a single source sample, sequenced in a study of T-cell reconstitution after alpha-beta-depleted transplantation in children. As it was prepared, the TCRbeta library received unique molecular identifiers. In TCRdb, the PCR reads were re-called with MiXCR into one record per CDR3 protein. Of about 4,300 distinct CDR3 sequences in the sample, roughly 12% were seen once. Source: PBMCs, mostly from graft donor cells, taken 60 days after TCRalphabeta/CD19-depleted stem cell transplant. These receptors were collected from a male patient between 2 and 15 years old who had a stem cell transplant for acute lymphoblastic leukemia, so the T cells may come from the graft donor.

This clonotype was detected ten times or more. The rearrangement uses TRBV12-3 or TRBV12-4 and TRBJ1-2; D is unclear. V gave up 3 bases and J gave up 2 bases, with 4 bases separating them. This CDR3 contains 12 residues. Here the CDR3 DNA reads TGTGCCAGCAGTTTGTCGAACTATGGCTACACCTTC. The encoded protein is CASSLSNYGYTF.

This clonotype was counted at least ten times. The chain employs TRBV12-3 or TRBV12-4 and TRBJ2-7; D may be TRBD1 (6 bases). The CDR3 sequence is 13 residues long. The V end lost 3 bases, the J end lost 6 bases, and 12 bases lay between the germline ends. The CDR3 coding sequence is TGTGCCAGCAGTTTTGACAAAGGGGGCGAGCAGTACTTC. Its translation: CASSFDKGGEQYF.

This clonotype was seen at least ten times. The V gene is TRBV5-4, the J gene TRBJ2-5; weak D call: TRBD2 (6 bases). The CDR3 runs 15 residues. The V end was cut by 0 bases, the J end by 5 bases, with 14 bases between. The germline V gene has CDR1 SGHNT and CDR2 YYREEE (reference sequence). CDR3 coding DNA: TGTGCCAGCAGCTTGGACTGGCGGGGCACCGAGACCCAGTACTTC. Translated: CASSLDWRGTETQYF.

This clonotype was found many times. The genes are TRBV21-1 and TRBJ1-5. TRBV21-1 has pseudogene status. The length of the CDR3 is 17 residues. The CDR3 nucleotides are TGTGCCAGCAGCAAAAGGGGATTAGAGGGCCACAATCAGCCCCAGCATTTT. It codes for CASSKRGLEGHNQPQHF.

This clonotype has a count of ten or more. J is TRBJ2-3 and V is TRBV10-3; no clear D. The CDR3 extends over 13 amino acids. The V and J ends lost 6 bases and 1 base respectively, with 8 bases between them. Germline V gives CDR1 ENHRY, CDR2 SYGVKD. This chain's CDR3 is CAIRVSGTDTQYF. CDR3 bases: TGTGCCATCAGGGTAAGCGGCACAGATACGCAGTATTTT.